This TCR beta chain is drawn from a study of T cells in Graves' hyperthyroidism and ophthalmopathy. Using RNA transcripts as the source, TCR beta CDR3 regions were amplified. An initial round of RT-PCR targeting the TCR CDR3 relied on the HTBI primer set. TCRdb ran MiXCR on the multiplex PCR reads and lists one entry per CDR3 protein. The sample lists about 400,000 distinct CDR3 sequences; roughly 13% were seen once. Germline V gives CDR1 MRHNA, CDR2 SNTAGT. This CDR3 is built from 14 residues. On this clonotype: The antigen is not known. A much larger clonotype is one base distant, so this may be a read error.

Overall study findings and caveats: A model using 13 V-J features told ophthalmopathy apart from stable hyperthyroidism.

Sequences were obtained from blood. The gene calls are TRBV6-4 and TRBJ2-7; possibly TRBD1 for D (5 bases). The DNA end is more similar to TRBJ2-1, so the J call may be wrong. The receptor was derived from a woman aged 18-29 years with Graves' hyperthyroidism. The CDR3 DNA sequence: TGTGCCAGCAGTCAAAGCCCAGGGTTCTACGAGCAGTTCTTC. Translating gives CASSQSPGFYEQFF.